This is a list of T cell receptor beta chains from one sample in a study of T cells in Graves' hyperthyroidism and ophthalmopathy. TCRdb independently ran MiXCR on the multiplex PCR reads; one entry per CDR3 protein. Of 160,000 or so distinct CDR3 sequences listed, about a tenth are singletons. Material: blood. All receptors derive from a woman under 30 with Graves' hyperthyroidism that later progressed to Graves' ophthalmopathy. Each CDR3 is given with its conserved first and last residue. The order of the fields is CDR3 length, clone size, V gene, D gene, J gene, CDR3 DNA, CDR3 protein. The D gene is left open where the match is weak. For some rows the clone size is stated as once, few or many, or as a class when expanded; others skip it.

18,many,TRBV6-2/TRBV6-3,TRBD2,TRBJ2-1,TGTGCCAGCAGTTACTCGGCTAGCGGGAGGTATACCTACAATGAGCAGTTCTTC,CASSYSASGRYTYNEQFF
12,many,TRBV29-1,-,TRBJ1-4,TGCAGCGTTGGACGGATTAATGAAAAACTGTTTTTT,CSVGRINEKLFF
15,many,TRBV6-5,TRBD1,TRBJ2-1,TGTGCCAGCAGTTATAGAGGGACAGGGGCAGATGAGCAGTTCTTC,CASSYRGTGADEQFF
15,many,TRBV7-9,-,TRBJ1-5,TGTGCCAGCAGCTCGGGACGGTATAGCAATCAGCCCCAGCATTTT,CASSSGRYSNQPQHF
15,-,TRBV5-4,-,TRBJ2-7,TGTGCCAGCAGTCCCCCGGGGAGGAGCTCCTACGAGCAGTACTTC,CASSPPGRSSYEQYF
14,many,TRBV5-1,-,TRBJ1-2,TGCGCCAGCAGCTTGAGGGAAGCTAACTATGGCTACACCTTC,CASSLREANYGYTF
15,many,TRBV11-1,-,TRBJ2-7,TGTGCCAGCAGCTTTTTTGCAGGGCCCTCCTACGAGCAGTACTTC,CASSFFAGPSYEQYF
13,many,TRBV6-1,TRBD1,TRBJ1-1,TGTGCCAGCAGCCGGACAGGGGTGATTGAAGCTTTCTTT,CASSRTGVIEAFF
17,many,TRBV20-1,TRBD2,TRBJ2-5,TGCAGTGCTGGAGTCTTCAGGACTAGCGGACCCCAAGAGACCCAGTACTTC,CSAGVFRTSGPQETQYF
15,many,TRBV6-1,TRBD1,TRBJ1-1,TGTGCCAGCAGTTATATCCCGACAGGGGGCCCTGAAGCTTTCTTT,CASSYIPTGGPEAFF
15,many,TRBV20-1,-,TRBJ1-1,TGCAGTGCTGGGATGGGGGATTTAGTTAGCACTGAAGCTTTCTTT,CSAGMGDLVSTEAFF
18,-,TRBV28,TRBD2,TRBJ2-5,TGTGCCAGCAGTTTAAGTACTCGTGGCGGGGGGGCCAAAGAGACCCAGTACTTC,CASSLSTRGGGAKETQYF
12,many,TRBV19,-,TRBJ1-1,TGTGCCAGTAGAACGGGAGGCACTGAAGCTTTCTTT,CASRTGGTEAFF
15,-,TRBV9,-,TRBJ2-1,TGTGCCAGCAGCGTGCATGGTTCGGGAAACAATGAGCAGTTCTTC,CASSVHGSGNNEQFF
15,many,TRBV7-3,TRBD1,TRBJ2-2,TGTGCCAGCAGGCTAGGACAGGGACGAACCGGGGAGCTGTTTTTT,CASRLGQGRTGELFF
16,many,TRBV4-1,TRBD1,TRBJ1-6,TGCGCCAGCAGCCCGGGACAGAGCTCCTATAATTCACCCCTCCACTTT,CASSPGQSSYNSPLHF
15,many,TRBV28,-,TRBJ1-3,TGTGCCAGCAGTTTCGGAGGGAGCTCTGGAAACACCATATATTTT,CASSFGGSSGNTIYF
16,many,TRBV7-2,TRBD2,TRBJ2-1,TGTGCCAGCAGCATCTCTCTAGCGGGGGGCCCGAGTGAGCAGTTCTTC,CASSISLAGGPSEQFF
14,many,TRBV20-1,TRBD1,TRBJ1-6,TGCAGTGCTGGGCCGGGACAGGGCTCTTCACCCCTCCACTTT,CSAGPGQGSSPLHF
17,many,TRBV20-1,TRBD2,TRBJ2-2,TGCAGTGCTCGACATCAGGGCGGGGGGGCGAGCACCGGGGAGCTGTTTTTT,CSARHQGGGASTGELFF
15,many,TRBV27,TRBD1,TRBJ2-2,TGTGCCAGCAGACGTCAGGGGGCTCGGGCCGGGGAGCTGTTTTTT,CASRRQGARAGELFF
18,few,TRBV4-1,TRBD1,TRBJ1-1,TGCGCCAGCAGCCAAGGGACAGGGGGCCTTGTATGGAACACTGAAGCTTTCTTT,CASSQGTGGLVWNTEAFF
14,-,TRBV6-1,-,TRBJ1-1,TGTGCCAGCAGCTTGGACCAGGCTGTCGCTGAAGCTTTCTTT,CASSLDQAVAEAFF
18,many,TRBV11-3,TRBD2,TRBJ2-2,TGTGCCAGCAGCTTAGAGACTTGGGGTAGCGGGAGTACCGGGGAGCTGTTTTTT,CASSLETWGSGSTGELFF
15,many,TRBV28,TRBD2,TRBJ2-3,TGTGCCAGCTACCGGACTAGCGGGAGGATAGATACGCAGTATTTT,CASYRTSGRIDTQYF
16,-,TRBV5-1,-,TRBJ2-5,TGCGCCAGCAGCTTGCAGGGGACCACCGACCAGGAGACCCAGTACTTC,CASSLQGTTDQETQYF
11,many,TRBV6-1,-,TRBJ1-4,TGTGCCAGCAGTTATAGTGAAAAACTGTTTTTT,CASSYSEKLFF
14,few,TRBV6-2/TRBV6-3,-,TRBJ2-3,TGTGCCAGCGCCTGGGGACATACCACAGATACGCAGTATTTT,CASAWGHTTDTQYF
17,-,TRBV5-1,TRBD2,TRBJ2-1,TGCGCCAGCAGCTTCTCTAGCGGGGGGACCTCCTACAATGAGCAGTTCTTC,CASSFSSGGTSYNEQFF
14,many,TRBV30,-,TRBJ1-2,TGTGCCTGGAGTGTACTTGGGGTGAACTATGGCTACACCTTC,CAWSVLGVNYGYTF
15,many,TRBV9,TRBD1,TRBJ1-1,TGTGCCAGCAGCGTTGCAGGGGGCGTGGGTACTGAAGCTTTCTTT,CASSVAGGVGTEAFF
15,few,TRBV11-2,TRBD1,TRBJ1-4,TGTGCCAGCAGCTCCCTGGGGACAGGGTGGGAGAAACTGTTTTTT,CASSSLGTGWEKLFF
13,many,TRBV30,-,TRBJ2-2,TGTGCCTGGAGTGTGACAGACACCGGGGAGCTGTTTTTT,CAWSVTDTGELFF
14,few,TRBV10-3,TRBD1,TRBJ1-1,TGTGCCATCAGTGAAGGGACAGGGGACACTGAAGCTTTCTTT,CAISEGTGDTEAFF
15,many,TRBV3-1,TRBD2,TRBJ2-5,TGTGCCAGCAGCCACACTAGCGGAAAAGGGGAGACCCAGTACTTC,CASSHTSGKGETQYF
16,-,TRBV7-8,TRBD1,TRBJ2-5,TGTGCCAGCAGCTTAGCCCCAGGGGGCGTCCAAGAGACCCAGTACTTC,CASSLAPGGVQETQYF
12,many,TRBV27,TRBD2,TRBJ2-1,TGTGCCAGCAGTTGGACTAGCGGTGAGCAGTTCTTC,CASSWTSGEQFF
14,many,TRBV11-2,-,TRBJ1-2,TGTGCCAGCAGCTTATGGGGGGGAGTCTATGGCTACACCTTC,CASSLWGGVYGYTF
17,-,TRBV7-9,TRBD2,TRBJ2-1,TGTGCCAGCAGCGCCCCACTCAGCGGGGGGGTCTACAATGAGCAGTTCTTC,CASSAPLSGGVYNEQFF
18,many,TRBV13,TRBD2,TRBJ2-7,TGTGCCAGCAGCTTACCGGGACGCTCTAAGGGAGGGTCCTACGAGCAGTACTTC,CASSLPGRSKGGSYEQYF
15,many,TRBV7-9,TRBD2,TRBJ2-5,TGTGCCAGCAGTCCTAGCGGGAGTGGTCAGGAGACCCAGTACTTC,CASSPSGSGQETQYF
14,many,TRBV11-2,-,TRBJ2-7,TGTGCCAGCAGCAAAACTTACAACTCCTACGAGCAGTACTTC,CASSKTYNSYEQYF
17,many,TRBV20-1,TRBD2,TRBJ2-5,TGCAGTGCTAGAGCCCGGACCCTAGCGGCCAATCAAGAGACCCAGTACTTC,CSARARTLAANQETQYF
14,many,TRBV7-6,-,TRBJ2-2,TGTGCCAGCAGTGTACAGACGAACACCGGGGAGCTGTTTTTT,CASSVQTNTGELFF
15,-,TRBV5-1,TRBD1,TRBJ2-1,TGCGCCAGCAGCTATCAGGGGGCGAGTTCAAATGAGCAGTTCTTC,CASSYQGASSNEQFF
13,many,TRBV29-1,-,TRBJ2-7,TGCAGCGCCTCCGGAGGTAGGGACTACGAGCAGTACTTC,CSASGGRDYEQYF
10,many,TRBV6-1,-,TRBJ2-5,TGTGCCAGCAGTCAAGAGACCCAGTACTTC,CASSQETQYF
13,many,TRBV20-1,-,TRBJ1-5,TGCAGTGCTATCGTGGATCCCGATCAGCCCCAGCATTTT,CSAIVDPDQPQHF
14,many,TRBV11-2,TRBD1,TRBJ2-5,TGTGCCAGCAGCGCCCGGACAGGCCAAGAGACCCAGTACTTC,CASSARTGQETQYF
17,-,TRBV4-1,TRBD2,TRBJ2-3,TGCGCCAGCAGCCAAAAACCCTCTAGCGGGAGGTTGGATACGCAGTATTTT,CASSQKPSSGRLDTQYF
14,many,TRBV18,-,TRBJ1-2,TGTGCCAGCTCACCCGATCAGGGGCACTATGGCTACACCTTC,CASSPDQGHYGYTF
15,many,TRBV7-9,-,TRBJ1-2,TGTGCCAGCAGCTTTAGCACCGGGACATCAAGTGGCTACACCTTC,CASSFSTGTSSGYTF
14,many,TRBV6-1,TRBD1,TRBJ1-5,TGTGCCAGCAGCCCACAGGGGGCCGGTCAGCCCCAGCATTTT,CASSPQGAGQPQHF
15,many,TRBV30,-,TRBJ1-4,TGTGCCTGGAGTGTATCTCGTGTCAGTAATGAAAAACTGTTTTTT,CAWSVSRVSNEKLFF
13,many,TRBV20-1,-,TRBJ1-5,TGCAGTGTGACAAGGTCCAGCAATCAGCCCCAGCATTTT,CSVTRSSNQPQHF
15,many,TRBV28,TRBD1,TRBJ2-2,TGTGCCAGCAGTTCCGAAGGACAGGGGGGGTGGGAGCTGTTTTTT,CASSSEGQGGWELFF